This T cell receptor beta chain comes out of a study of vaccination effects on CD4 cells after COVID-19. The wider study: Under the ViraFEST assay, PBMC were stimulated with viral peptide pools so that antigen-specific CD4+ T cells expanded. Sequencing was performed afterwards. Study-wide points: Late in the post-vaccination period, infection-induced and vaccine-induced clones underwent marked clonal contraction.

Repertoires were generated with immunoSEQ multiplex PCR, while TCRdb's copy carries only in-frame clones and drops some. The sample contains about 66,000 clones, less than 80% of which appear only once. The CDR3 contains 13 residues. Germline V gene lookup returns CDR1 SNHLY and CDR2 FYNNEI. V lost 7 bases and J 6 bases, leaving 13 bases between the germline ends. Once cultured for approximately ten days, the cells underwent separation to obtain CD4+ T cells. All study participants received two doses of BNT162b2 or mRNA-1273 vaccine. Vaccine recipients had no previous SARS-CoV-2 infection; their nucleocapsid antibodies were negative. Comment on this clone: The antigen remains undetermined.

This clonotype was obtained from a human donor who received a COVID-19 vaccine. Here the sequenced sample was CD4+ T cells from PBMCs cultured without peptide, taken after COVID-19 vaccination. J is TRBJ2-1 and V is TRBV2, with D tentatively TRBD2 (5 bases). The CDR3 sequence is CASTTGSGNEQFF. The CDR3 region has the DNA TGTGCCAGCACGACGGGGAGCGGCAATGAGCAGTTCTTC.